Listed below are T cell receptor beta chains from one sample, sequenced in a study of vaccination effects on CD4 cells after COVID-19. Method: immunoSEQ multiplex PCR; TCRdb's copy keeps in-frame clones and lacks some. Altogether tens of thousands of clones are present, around 72% being singletons, with the ten largest covering about 32%. Their recognized antigens are unknown. Sequences were derived from CD4+ T cells from PBMCs cultured with SARS-CoV-2 spike peptides, sampled before COVID-19 vaccination. These receptors were obtained from a human donor who received a COVID-19 vaccine. CDR3s include the opening cysteine and the closing phenylalanine or tryptophan.

V	J	CDR3
TRBV19	TRBJ2-3	CASSPFERGGTDTQYF
TRBV29-1	TRBJ1-1	CSVGQGAWTEAFF
TRBV28	TRBJ1-2	CASSIWTGGYGYTF
TRBV5-1	TRBJ1-4	CASSRGGTNEKLFF
TRBV29-1	TRBJ2-5	CSVPRRRKEETQYF
TRBV28	TRBJ2-6	CASTTFSGRTSGANVLTF
TRBV6-2/TRBV6-3	TRBJ2-1	CASSYPQGGSEGEQFF
TRBV18	TRBJ1-5	CASSPNLGQGGAGQPQHF
TRBV4-1	TRBJ1-4	CASSQTGAANEKLFF
TRBV27	TRBJ1-4	CASSLSYASGLREKLFF
TRBV6-6	TRBJ1-1	CASSPGQGAVEAFF
TRBV21-1	TRBJ1-3	CASSKRYRGRPGNTIYF
TRBV7-9	TRBJ1-3	CASSSRNGGTSSGNTIYF
TRBV14	TRBJ2-5	CASSNYLGETQYF
TRBV29-1	TRBJ2-7	CSVRTSGGYEQYF
TRBV7-8	TRBJ1-6	CASSWGQGGSPLHF
TRBV5-5	TRBJ1-1	CASSPNGLPTWAAFF
TRBV5-1	TRBJ1-1	CASSLQVGGNTEAFF
TRBV27	TRBJ2-1	CASSSGLVRNEQFF
TRBV7-7	TRBJ2-5	CASSPSGKTQYF
TRBV4-2	TRBJ2-6	CASSHERGSGANVLTF
TRBV5-1	TRBJ1-2	CASSLAIGQGNYGYTF
TRBV7-9	TRBJ1-4	CASSISGTPNEKLFF
TRBV7-9	TRBJ2-1	CASSKTFRTSVYNEQFF
TRBV19	TRBJ2-5	CASSSTISSTQYF
TRBV7-2	TRBJ1-5	CASSPGGASNQPQHF